This TCR beta chain was sequenced for a study of T cells in Graves' hyperthyroidism and ophthalmopathy. The wider study: Sampling of peripheral blood happened at initial diagnosis, prior to any treatment. Regarding the study as a whole: Blood also held most thyroid clonotypes expanded beyond 0.001.

Those patients with uncontrolled infection, other autoimmune disease, pregnancy or lactation were excluded. A word on this clonotype: The antigen is undetermined.

Germline CDR1 reads SGHNT; CDR2 reads YYREEE (reference sequence). The V end was cut by 4 bases, the J end by 1 base, with 12 bases between. CDR3 length: 14 residues. Researchers took RNA transcripts and amplified the TCR beta CDR3 regions from them. HTBI primers were the set used in a first-round RT-PCR of the TCR CDR3. One entry per CDR3 protein results from TCRdb running MiXCR on the multiplex PCR reads. This sample yields 700,000 to 950,000 distinct CDR3 sequences, of which roughly 32% are seen a single time; roughly 31% belongs to the top ten. The V and J genes are TRBV5-4 and TRBJ2-7, with unresolved D. Sequenced material: blood. The origin of this receptor is a woman aged 40 to 50 with Graves' hyperthyroidism. The CDR3 protein is CASSPRRLSYEQYF. The CDR3 nucleotides read TGTGCCAGCAGCCCCCGACGCCTTTCCTACGAGCAGTACTTC.